One sample yielded the 9 T cell receptor beta chains listed below, sequenced in a study. TCRdb re-called the 5' RACE reads through MiXCR, storing one row per CDR3 protein. The repertoire holds tens of thousands of distinct CDR3 sequences, with about 24% as singletons. The material sequenced was tumor-infiltrating naive CD4+ T cells sorted from the breast tumor. The subset: naive CD4+ T cells, CD4+CD45RA+CD25-. The receptors shown here come from a female donor with breast cancer.

Worth noting for this clonotype: This sequence may be a read error, since a much larger clone differs from it by one base. This is likely a read error, given that the CDR3 carries no conserved phenylalanine or tryptophan at its end. The rearrangement joins TRBV2 to TRBJ1-1, with a possible D match to TRBD1 (6 bases). Trimming shortened V by 4 bases and J by 1 base, and 7 bases separated the two germline ends. Germline V CDR1 and CDR2: SNHLY, FYNNEI. The CDR3 runs 13 residues. CDR3 nucleotide sequence: TGTGCCAGCAGTGGGACAGCGAACACTGAAGCTTTCTCT. Its translation: CASSGTANTEAFS.

This clonotype was seen at least ten times. One end of the junction varies from germline; a read error may be responsible. This chain links TRBV7-7 with TRBJ2-5; no definite D call. The CDR3 is 13 residues long. Germline CDR1 reads SSHAT; CDR2 reads FNYEAQ (reference sequence). As DNA, the CDR3 is TGTGCTAGCAGCCCCCGCCCCCAGGAGACCCAGTACTTC. Translating gives CASSPRPQETQYF.

This clonotype was found a few times. Given the absence of the conserved phenylalanine or tryptophan at the CDR3 end, a read error is likely. V gene TRBV7-2 combines with J gene TRBJ2-3, with 8 bases identical to TRBD2. Per the germline V gene, CDR1 is SGHTA and CDR2 is FQGNSA. Trimming cost V 5 bases and J 2 bases; bases outside gene matches: 6. This CDR3 has 15 residues. For the CDR3, the DNA is TGTGCCAGCAGCGACGGGACTAGAACCACAGATACGCAGTATTCT. It translates to CASSDGTRTTDTQYS.

This clonotype occurred a few times. The DNA for the CDR3 is TGCAGCGTTCGCTCAGGGACTAGCGGTAGGGGGGATACGCAGTATTTT. It translates to CSVRSGTSGRGDTQYF. The gene calls are TRBV29-1 and TRBJ2-3; 11 positions agree with TRBD2. Trimming took 5 bases from V and 6 from J; bases not matched to a gene: 13. Looked up from germline, CDR1 is SQVTM and CDR2 is ANQGSEA. This CDR3 spans 16 amino acids.

This clonotype was observed at least ten times. The V gene is TRBV28, the J gene TRBJ1-5; 7 nucleotides agree with TRBD1. Germline values: CDR1 MDHEN, CDR2 SYDVKM. The CDR3 has 12 amino acids. V gave up 7 bases and J gave up 11 bases; unmatched junction bases: 8. The CDR3 loop is CASNRGKESQHF. The CDR3, as DNA: TGTGCCAGCAACAGGGGTAAAGAGTCCCAGCATTTT.

Points on this clonotype: A junction end diverges from the germline sequence, so it may reflect a read error. V gene TRBV5-4 combines with J gene TRBJ1-5; unclear D gene. The CDR3 covers 13 residues. Germline CDR1 SGHNT, CDR2 YYREEE (reference sequence). The CDR3 coding sequence is TGTGCCAGCAGCACCTATAGCAAACAGCCCCAGCATTTT. Its translation is CASSTYSKQPQHF.

CDR3 loop: CASSPRQTNTEAFF. The CDR3 nucleotides are TGTGCCAGCTCACCACGGCAGACCAACACTGAAGCTTTCTTT. V gene TRBV18 combines with J gene TRBJ1-1, with unresolved D. The CDR3 sequence is 14 residues long. Germline CDR1 and CDR2: KGHSH and LQKENI. V lost 1 base and J lost 2, with 8 bases in between.

In this sample, this clonotype turned up a few times. The rearrangement uses TRBV5-1 and TRBJ2-3; maybe TRBD2 (5 bases). The CDR3 sequence is 15 residues long. V was pared by 4 bases and J by 6 bases, with 18 bases between. Germline assignment: CDR1 SGHRS and CDR2 YFSETQ. CDR3 DNA sequence: TGCGCCAGCAGCCCCCCAAGCGGATTGGGGGATACGCAGTATTTT. Amino acids: CASSPPSGLGDTQYF.

The J gene is TRBJ1-6, the V gene TRBV4-3; D is unclear. V shed 1 base and J shed 10 bases, with 8 bases lying between them. Germline assignment: CDR1 LGHNA and CDR2 YSLEER. The CDR3 spans 13 residues. CDR3 coding DNA: TGCGCCAGCAGCCAAGTGGGAACGTCACCCCTCCACTTT. It encodes CASSQVGTSPLHF.